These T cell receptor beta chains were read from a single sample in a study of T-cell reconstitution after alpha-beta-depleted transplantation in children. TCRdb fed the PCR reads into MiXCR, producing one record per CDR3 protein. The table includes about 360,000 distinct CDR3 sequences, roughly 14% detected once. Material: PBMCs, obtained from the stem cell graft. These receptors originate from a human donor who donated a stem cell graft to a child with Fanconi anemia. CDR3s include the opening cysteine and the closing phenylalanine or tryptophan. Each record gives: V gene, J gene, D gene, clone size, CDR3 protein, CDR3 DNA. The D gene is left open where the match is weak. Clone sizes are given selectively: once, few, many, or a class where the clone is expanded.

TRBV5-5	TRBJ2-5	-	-	CASSKGQGGETQYF	TGTGCCAGCAGCAAGGGGCAGGGTGGAGAGACCCAGTACTTC
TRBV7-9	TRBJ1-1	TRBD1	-	CASSLQGATTEAFF	TGTGCCAGCAGCTTACAGGGGGCTACCACTGAAGCTTTCTTT
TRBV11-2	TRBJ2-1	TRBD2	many	CASSPSSGALGEQFF	TGTGCCAGCAGCCCCAGTAGCGGGGCCCTCGGTGAGCAGTTCTTC
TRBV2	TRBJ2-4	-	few	CASQLESGNRIQYF	TGTGCCAGCCAATTAGAGAGCGGTAATCGCATTCAGTACTTC
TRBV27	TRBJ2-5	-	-	CASSDSGTQETQYF	TGTGCCAGCAGCGACAGTGGGACTCAAGAGACCCAGTACTTC
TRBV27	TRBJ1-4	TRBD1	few	CASSNRGRWTNEKLFF	TGTGCCAGCAGTAACAGGGGGCGGTGGACTAATGAAAAACTGTTTTTT
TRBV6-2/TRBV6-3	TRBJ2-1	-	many	CASSYSTRPSYNEQFF	TGTGCCAGCAGTTACTCGACACGCCCCTCCTACAATGAGCAGTTCTTC
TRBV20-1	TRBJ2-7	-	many	CSASRQGNEQYF	TGCAGTGCTAGTCGGCAGGGTAACGAGCAGTACTTC
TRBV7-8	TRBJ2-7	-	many	CASSLDGLSYEQYF	TGTGCCAGCAGCTTAGATGGTCTCTCCTACGAGCAGTACTTC
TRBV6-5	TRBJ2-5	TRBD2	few	CASSYSGGAGRETQYF	TGTGCCAGCAGTTATAGCGGGGGGGCTGGGCGAGAGACCCAGTACTTC
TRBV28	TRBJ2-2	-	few	CASSLPSPKGSGELFF	TGTGCCAGCAGTTTACCTTCCCCCAAGGGGTCCGGGGAGCTGTTTTTT
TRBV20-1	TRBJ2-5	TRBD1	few	CSARAHRGAQETQYF	TGCAGTGCTAGAGCCCACAGGGGGGCTCAAGAGACCCAGTACTTC
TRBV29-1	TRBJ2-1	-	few	CSVEGEDRSSYNEQFF	TGCAGCGTTGAAGGAGAAGACAGGTCCTCCTACAATGAGCAGTTCTTC
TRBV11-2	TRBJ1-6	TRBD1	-	CASSLPTGGGYRSPLHF	TGTGCCAGCAGCTTACCCACAGGGGGAGGCTATAGATCACCCCTCCACTTT
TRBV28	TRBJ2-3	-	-	CASETGTRSTDTQYF	TGTGCCAGCGAAACAGGGACGAGAAGCACAGATACGCAGTATTTT
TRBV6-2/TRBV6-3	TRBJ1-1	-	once	CASTPLGYTEAFF	TGTGCCAGCACCCCTCTGGGCTACACTGAAGCTTTCTTT
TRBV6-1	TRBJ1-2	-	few	CASSDDNYGYTF	TGTGCCAGCAGTGACGACAACTATGGCTACACCTTC
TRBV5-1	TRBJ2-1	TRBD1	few	CASSRGTGSNNEQFF	TGCGCCAGCAGCCGCGGGACAGGGTCTAACAATGAGCAGTTCTTC
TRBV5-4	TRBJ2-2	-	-	CASSQQGFSGELFF	TGTGCCAGCAGCCAACAGGGATTTTCCGGGGAGCTGTTTTTT
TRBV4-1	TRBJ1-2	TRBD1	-	CASSQVGTGGIYGYTF	TGCGCCAGCAGCCAAGTCGGTACAGGGGGCATCTATGGCTACACCTTC
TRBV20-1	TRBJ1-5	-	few	CSAYPQGSSQHF	TGCAGTGCCTACCCCCAGGGATCATCCCAGCATTTT
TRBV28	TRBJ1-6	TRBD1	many	CASNRGQINSPLHF	TGTGCCAGCAATCGGGGACAGATTAATTCACCCCTCCACTTT
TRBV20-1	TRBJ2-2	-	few	CSATRGMIGSGELFF	TGCAGTGCTACCAGGGGAATGATAGGGTCCGGGGAGCTGTTTTTT
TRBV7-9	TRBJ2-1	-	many	CASSLDSGNEQFF	TGTGCCAGCAGCTTAGATAGTGGAAATGAGCAGTTCTTC
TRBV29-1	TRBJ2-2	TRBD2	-	CSVTRSGGWTNTGELFF	TGCAGCGTTACTCGTAGCGGGGGATGGACAAACACCGGGGAGCTGTTTTTT
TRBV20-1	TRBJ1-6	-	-	CSAPGRGNSPLHF	TGCAGTGCTCCGGGACGGGGAAATTCACCCCTCCACTTT
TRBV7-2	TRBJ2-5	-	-	CASSLQGIEATQYF	TGTGCCAGCAGCTTACAGGGGATAGAGGCGACCCAGTACTTC
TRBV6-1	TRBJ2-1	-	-	CANARNAGYNEQFF	TGTGCCAACGCGAGGAACGCGGGCTACAATGAGCAGTTCTTC
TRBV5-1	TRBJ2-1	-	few	CASSLAQKNEQFF	TGCGCCAGCAGCTTGGCCCAGAAAAATGAGCAGTTCTTC
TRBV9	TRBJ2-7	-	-	CASSPIAGSGEQYF	TGTGCCAGCAGTCCTATCGCGGGGAGCGGCGAGCAGTACTTC
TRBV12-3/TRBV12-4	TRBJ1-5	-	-	CASSSPPGHKPQHF	TGTGCCAGCAGTTCTCCCCCGGGTCACAAGCCCCAGCATTTT
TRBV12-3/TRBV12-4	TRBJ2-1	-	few	CASSLLPALNEQFF	TGTGCCAGCAGTTTGTTACCAGCTCTCAATGAGCAGTTCTTC
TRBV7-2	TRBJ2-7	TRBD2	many	CASTQTAGGYEQYF	TGTGCCAGCACCCAAACGGCGGGGGGCTACGAGCAGTACTTC
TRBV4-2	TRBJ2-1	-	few	CASSQDAGLWTYNEQFF	TGTGCCAGCAGCCAAGATGCGGGTTTATGGACCTACAATGAGCAGTTCTTC
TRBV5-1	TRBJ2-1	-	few	CASSAGTQNEQFF	TGCGCCAGCAGCGCCGGGACTCAGAATGAGCAGTTCTTC
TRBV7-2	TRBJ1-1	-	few	CASSLDWAGNTEAFF	TGTGCCAGCAGCTTAGACTGGGCAGGGAACACTGAAGCTTTCTTT
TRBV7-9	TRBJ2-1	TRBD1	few	CASSAGTGIPWNEQFF	TGTGCCAGCAGCGCCGGGACAGGGATACCGTGGAATGAGCAGTTCTTC
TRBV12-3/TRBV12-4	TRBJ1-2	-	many	CASSFGDYGYTF	TGTGCCAGCAGCTTCGGAGACTATGGCTACACCTTC
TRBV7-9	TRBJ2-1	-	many	CASSLALGPPEVF	TGTGCCAGCAGCTTAGCGTTGGGGCCCCCTGAGGTCTTC
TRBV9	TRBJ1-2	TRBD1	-	CASSVGTGGSYGYTF	TGTGCCAGCAGCGTCGGGACAGGGGGATCCTATGGCTACACCTTC
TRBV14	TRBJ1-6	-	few	CASSQTGTPNSPLHF	TGTGCCAGCAGCCAGACCGGGACACCCAATTCACCCCTCCACTTT
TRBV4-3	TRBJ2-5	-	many	CASSQEYESQETQYF	TGCGCCAGCAGCCAAGAGTACGAGAGTCAAGAGACCCAGTACTTC
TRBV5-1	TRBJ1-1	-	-	CASSKAGRNTEAFF	TGCGCCAGCAGCAAAGCAGGGCGGAACACTGAAGCTTTCTTT
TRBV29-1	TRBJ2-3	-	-	CSVAGTSTDTQYF	TGCAGCGTTGCCGGGACTAGCACAGATACGCAGTATTTT
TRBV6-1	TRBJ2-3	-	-	CASREESWGTDTQYF	TGTGCCAGCAGAGAGGAAAGTTGGGGCACAGATACGCAGTATTTT
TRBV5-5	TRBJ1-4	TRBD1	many	CASSLQQGSNEKLFF	TGTGCCAGCAGCTTGCAACAGGGGTCTAATGAAAAACTGTTTTTT
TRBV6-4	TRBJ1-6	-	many	CASSATPGPLNSPLHF	TGTGCCAGCAGTGCAACTCCGGGACCTCTAAATTCACCCCTCCACTTT
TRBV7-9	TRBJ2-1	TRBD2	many	CAWVAGYNEQFF	TGTGCCTGGGTAGCGGGGTACAATGAGCAGTTCTTC
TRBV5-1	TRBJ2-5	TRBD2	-	CASSLGLAGGRDFQETQYF	TGCGCCAGCAGCTTGGGACTAGCGGGGGGACGAGACTTCCAAGAGACCCAGTACTTC
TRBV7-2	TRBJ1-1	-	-	CASSLAVAAEAFF	TGTGCCAGCAGCTTAGCGGTGGCCGCTGAAGCTTTCTTT
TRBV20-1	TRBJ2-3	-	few	CSARSPGLADTQYF	TGCAGTGCTAGATCCCCCGGATTAGCAGATACGCAGTATTTT
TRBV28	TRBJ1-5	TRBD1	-	CASSLAEGAKQPQHF	TGTGCCAGCAGTTTGGCGGAGGGGGCCAAACAGCCCCAGCATTTT
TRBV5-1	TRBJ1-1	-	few	CASSLERQALEAFF	TGCGCCAGCAGCTTGGAGAGGCAGGCACTAGAAGCTTTCTTT
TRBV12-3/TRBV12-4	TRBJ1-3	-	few	CASNRISGNTIYF	TGTGCCAGCAACAGGATCTCTGGAAACACCATATATTTT
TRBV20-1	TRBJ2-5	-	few	CSASGLRQETQYF	TGCAGTGCTAGTGGGCTCCGCCAAGAGACCCAGTACTTC